Following are 11 T cell receptor beta chains from one sample sequenced in a study of glioma-infiltrating T cells. Amplification of TCR alpha and beta CDR3 regions from RNA used iRepertoire nested multiplex PCR. TCRdb fed the multiplex PCR reads into MiXCR, producing one record per CDR3 protein. The data contain around 390,000 distinct CDR3 sequences, roughly two fifths of them singletons. The specimen sequenced was glioma tissue, nonneoplastic brain tissue, or PBMCs (not recorded which). Receptor source: a human donor with low-grade glioma or glioblastoma, undergoing nonglioma brain surgery, or in good health (not recorded which).

As to this clonotype: This may stem from a read error, because a much larger clone lies one nucleotide away. Here the CDR3 omits its conserved ending phenylalanine or tryptophan, so a read error is the likely source. The genes are TRBV7-2 and TRBJ2-3; no firm D call. The CDR3 covers 11 residues. Per the germline V gene, CDR1 is SGHTA and CDR2 is FQGNSA. The V end lost 0 bases, the J end lost 9 bases, and 4 bases lay between the germline ends. The CDR3 DNA sequence: TGTGCCAGCAGCTTAGCAACCACGCAGTATTCT. It codes for CASSLATTQYS.

In the case of this clonotype: This could be a read error, since a much larger clone is one nucleotide away. The CDR3 ends on some other residue instead of the conserved phenylalanine or tryptophan, so this is likely a read error. V usage is TRBV4-2 and J usage is TRBJ2-4; TRBD1 aligns across 12 bases. CDR3 length equals 15 residues. The germline V gene has CDR1 LGHNA and CDR2 YNFKEQ. The V segment lost 5 bases and the J segment 6 bases; nucleotides outside the gene matches: 5. This CDR3 is CASSTGTGGANIQYI. The CDR3 bases are TGTGCCAGCAGCACCGGGACAGGGGGCGCAAACATTCAGTACATC.

A remark on this clonotype: A much larger clone lies a single base off, so this may be a read error. V usage is TRBV6-1 and J usage is TRBJ2-2; D might be TRBD1 or TRBD2, each matching 6 bases. This CDR3 spans 15 amino acids. Trimming cost V 5 bases and J 3 bases, with 13 bases left between them. Germline loops: CDR1 MNHNS, CDR2 SASEGT. CDR3 region: CASSPTRGDTGELFF. DNA of the CDR3: TGTGCCAGCAGTCCGACTAGGGGGGACACCGGGGAGCTGTTTTTT.

This clonotype showed up just a few times. CDR3 coding DNA: TGTGCCAGCAGTCCCAGAAGTTGGACTAGCGGGAGAAGCACAGATACGCAGTATTTT. This codes for CASSPRSWTSGRSTDTQYF. This sequence joins TRBV25-1 and TRBJ2-3; TRBD2 matches 13 bases. This CDR3 has 19 amino acids. Germline loops: CDR1 MGHDK, CDR2 SYGVNS. Trimming cost V 5 bases and J 0 bases; bases outside gene matches: 11.

The rearrangement links TRBV7-3 to TRBJ2-1, with a possible D match to TRBD2 (6 bases). Germline CDR1 and CDR2: SGHTA and FQGTGA. CDR3 length: 12 residues. The V and J ends lost 6 bases and 3 bases respectively, with 6 bases between them. The CDR3 is CASREGYNEQFF. DNA of the CDR3: TGTGCCAGCAGGGAGGGCTACAATGAGCAGTTCTTC.

The rearrangement uses TRBV20-1 and TRBJ2-1; 10 bases align to TRBD1. Germline CDR1 DFQATT, CDR2 SNEGSKA (reference sequence). CDR3 length: 14 residues. V was clipped by 5 bases and J by 8 bases; unmatched bases: 9. In DNA form, the CDR3 reads TGCAGTGCTGATCCGGGACAGGGGTCGGATGAGCAGTTCTTC. This gives the protein CSADPGQGSDEQFF.

The gene calls are TRBV2 and TRBJ1-2; D call uncertain. The CDR3 has 13 amino acids. Trimming left V 2 bases short and J 8 bases short, with 12 bases between. The germline gives CDR1 SNHLY, CDR2 FYNNEI. CDR3 sequence (DNA): TGTGCCAGCAGTGAACCCCTTTCGAACGGCTACACCTTC. It encodes CASSEPLSNGYTF.

This chain uses TRBV20-1 with TRBJ2-7, with 7 nucleotides matching TRBD2. Trimming cost V 5 bases and J 2 bases; bases outside gene matches: 12. Germline V gene data show CDR1 as DFQATT and CDR2 as SNEGSKA (reference sequence). The CDR3 consists of 15 residues. CDR3 residues: CSAQPLRERPYEQYF. CDR3 in DNA: TGCAGTGCTCAGCCATTGCGGGAGAGGCCCTACGAGCAGTACTTC.

This clonotype was counted between two and nine times. CDR3 in amino acids: CASRPGHPGVNEQFF. In nucleotides, the CDR3 is TGTGCCAGTAGACCGGGACATCCTGGGGTCAATGAGCAGTTCTTC. V is TRBV19 and J is TRBJ2-1; TRBD1 might be the D (6 bases). Germline-derived CDR1 and CDR2 are LNHDA and SQIVND (reference sequence). CDR3 length equals 15 residues. V was shortened by 6 bases and J by 6 bases, with 18 bases between the two germline ends.

The gene calls are TRBV20-1 and TRBJ2-1, with a weak D call TRBD2 (6 bases). The CDR3 spans 14 residues. The V end was cut by 6 bases, the J end by 5 bases, with 17 bases between. Germline V lookup: CDR1 DFQATT, CDR2 SNEGSKA (reference sequence). The CDR3 reads CSAPPSGRDNEQFF. The CDR3 DNA reads as TGCAGTGCGCCCCCAAGCGGGCGAGACAATGAGCAGTTCTTC.

This clonotype was recorded many times. The gene calls are TRBV7-9 and TRBJ2-5; D unclear. Trimming removed 8 bases from V and 3 bases from J, with 7 bases in between. Germline V gene sequence: CDR1 SEHNR, CDR2 FQNEAQ (reference sequence). The CDR3 covers 11 residues. The CDR3 loop reads CASVQEETQYF. The CDR3 DNA follows: TGTGCCAGCGTTCAGGAAGAGACCCAGTACTTC.